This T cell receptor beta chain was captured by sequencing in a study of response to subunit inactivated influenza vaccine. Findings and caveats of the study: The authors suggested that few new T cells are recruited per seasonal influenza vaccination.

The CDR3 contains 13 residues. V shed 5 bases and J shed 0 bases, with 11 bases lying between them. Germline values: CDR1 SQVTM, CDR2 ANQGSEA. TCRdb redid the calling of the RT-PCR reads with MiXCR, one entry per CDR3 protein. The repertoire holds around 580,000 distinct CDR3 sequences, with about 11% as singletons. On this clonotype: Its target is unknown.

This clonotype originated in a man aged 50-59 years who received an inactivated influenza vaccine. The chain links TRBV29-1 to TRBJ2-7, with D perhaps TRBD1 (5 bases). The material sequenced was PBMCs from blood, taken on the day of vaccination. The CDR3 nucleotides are TGCAGCGTTAGGGGTGGAGACTCCTACGAGCAGTACTTC. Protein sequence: CSVRGGDSYEQYF.